Listed here are 20 T cell receptor beta chains from one sample, sequenced in a study of cytomegalovirus exposure and HLA in healthy donors. A multiplex PCR was run with 60 Vbeta primers and 13 Jbeta primers. Profiled with immunoSEQ multiplex PCR; TCRdb holds only in-frame clones, not every one. The sample shows about 160,000 clones, 80% of them seen only once. The sample consisted of PBMCs. Receptors originate from a man aged 18 to 35 in good health and CMV-seropositive.

This clone was counted a single time. The chain employs TRBV10-1 and TRBJ2-7; no clear D gene. CDR1 is WNHNN and CDR2 is SYGVQD in the germline V gene (reference sequence). This CDR3 contains 11 residues. The germline V and J ends were trimmed by 5 bases and 3 bases, with 5 bases remaining between them. CDR3 sequence: CASSSGYEQYF. The CDR3 nucleotides read TGCGCCAGCAGTTCGGGCTACGAGCAGTACTTC.

This chain joins TRBV10-1 and TRBJ2-7, with D maybe TRBD1 (5 bases). Germline V lookup: CDR1 WNHNN, CDR2 SYGVQD (reference sequence). This CDR3 contains 14 residues. V gave up 2 bases and J gave up 2 bases, with 10 bases separating them. The chain's CDR3 is CASSEGAETYEQYF. As DNA, the CDR3 is TGCGCCAGCAGTGAGGGGGCTGAGACCTACGAGCAGTACTTC.

The CDR3 nucleotides read TGTGCCAGCAGCTTAGCCCGGACAGCATTGAACACTGAAGCTTTCTTT. Amino acids: CASSLARTALNTEAFF. V is TRBV11-2 and J is TRBJ1-1, with D perhaps matching TRBD1 (6 bases). There are 16 residues in the CDR3. Deletions cut 1 base from V and 0 bases from J, with 12 bases between. Germline V gene data show CDR1 as SGHAT and CDR2 as FQNNGV.

CDR3 protein: CASSRDTPYEQYF. The DNA of the CDR3 is TGTGCCAGCTCCCGGGACACCCCCTACGAGCAGTACTTC. The chain combines TRBV6-4 with TRBJ2-7, with D perhaps matching TRBD1 (6 bases). This CDR3 spans 13 amino acids. The germline gives CDR1 MRHNA, CDR2 SNTAGT. V was pared by 8 bases and J by 2 bases, with 13 bases between.

The chain employs TRBV7-9 and TRBJ2-5; D might be TRBD1 (5 bases). V lost 5 bases to trimming and J lost 1 base, with 23 bases between them. The CDR3 spans 18 residues. Per the germline V gene, CDR1 is SEHNR and CDR2 is FQNEAQ (reference sequence). The CDR3: CASSHSQGVTALQETQYF. For the CDR3, the DNA is TGTGCCAGCAGCCATTCTCAGGGTGTGACTGCCCTCCAAGAGACCCAGTACTTC.

As concerns this clone: The CDR3 end shows no conserved phenylalanine or tryptophan, and so a read error is likely. The V and J genes are TRBV19 and TRBJ1-6; D is ambiguous. There are 14 residues in the CDR3. From germline, CDR1 is LNHDA and CDR2 SQIVND (reference sequence). Trimming took off 1 base at V and 9 bases at J, with 10 bases between the two ends. In DNA form, the CDR3 reads TGTGCCAGTAGTATAGGGAGGGTCGGTTCACCCCTCCACCTT. Amino acid sequence: CASSIGRVGSPLHL.

This chain connects TRBV27 to TRBJ1-2, with a possible D match to TRBD1 (5 bases). V lost 6 bases, J lost 2 bases, and 13 bases lay in between. The CDR3 runs 14 residues. Germline assignment: CDR1 MNHEY and CDR2 SMNVEV (reference sequence). CDR3 amino acids: CASRSRVLNYGYTF. CDR3 in DNA: TGTGCCAGCAGGAGCAGGGTCCTCAACTATGGCTACACCTTC.

Points on this clone: An end of the junction differs from the germline gene, which may be a read error. This CDR3 is CASSPQSGSYEQYF. The CDR3 nucleotides read TGTGCCAGCTCGCCACAAAGCGGCTCCTACGAGCAGTACTTC. The chain joins TRBV18 to TRBJ2-7; D is perhaps TRBD2 (5 bases). This CDR3 is 14 amino acids long. Germline V gene sequence: CDR1 KGHSH, CDR2 LQKENI.

This chain joins TRBV7-2 and TRBJ2-2, with 7 bases identical to TRBD1. Trimming took 4 bases from V and 4 from J; bases not matched to a gene: 15. The CDR3 runs 18 residues. Germline-derived CDR1 and CDR2 are SGHTA and FQGNSA. CDR3 in DNA: TGTGCCAGCAGCTCCCCCGCTCGACAGGGTTTAAGCACCGGGGAGCTGTTTTTT. This gives the protein CASSSPARQGLSTGELFF.

The rearrangement joins TRBV28 to TRBJ1-2; possible D gene TRBD1, 5 bases. CDR1 is MDHEN and CDR2 is SYDVKM in the germline V gene. There are 15 residues in the CDR3. Trimming stripped 5 bases from V and 0 bases from J, with 13 bases between. The CDR3 is CASSLGHNTNYGYTF. The CDR3 DNA sequence: TGTGCCAGCAGTCTAGGACATAATACTAACTATGGCTACACCTTC.

The chain joins TRBV7-2 to TRBJ2-7; weak D call: TRBD1 (5 bases). The CDR3 is 14 amino acids. V was cut by 3 bases and J by 2 bases, with 11 bases left in between. CDR1 SGHTA and CDR2 FQGNSA come from the germline V gene. CDR3 region: CASSLGRAAYEQYF. CDR3 DNA: TGTGCCAGCAGCTTGGGCAGGGCAGCCTACGAGCAGTACTTC.

J is TRBJ1-2 and V is TRBV4-3, with D uncertain. This CDR3 is built from 14 residues. Germline loops: CDR1 LGHNA, CDR2 YSLEER. V shed 0 bases and J shed 4 bases, with 9 bases lying between them. This chain's CDR3 is CASSQDRGTYGYTF. The DNA of the CDR3 is TGCGCCAGCAGCCAAGATCGGGGAACCTATGGCTACACCTTC.

This chain connects TRBV5-6 to TRBJ1-2, with D uncertain. Looked up from germline, CDR1 is SGHDT and CDR2 is YYEEEE. V lost 2 bases to trimming and J lost 8 bases, with 13 bases between them. This CDR3 region has 13 residues. CDR3 in DNA: TGTGCCAGCAGCTTCTACAATGGAGGAGGCTACACCTTC. Its protein product is CASSFYNGGGYTF. Combining the CDR3 with reference TRBV5-6 and TRBJ1-2 gives the whole variable domain DAGVTQSPTHLIKTRGQQVTLRCSPKSGHDTVSWYQQALGQGPQFIFQYYEEEERQRGNFPDRFSGHQFPNYSSELNVNALLLGDSALYLCASSFYNGGGYTFGSGTRLTVV.

This chain connects TRBV4-1 to TRBJ2-2, with D perhaps TRBD1 (6 bases). The CDR3 consists of 17 residues. V lost 0 bases, J lost 3 bases, and 14 bases lay in between. Germline CDR1 reads MGHRA; CDR2 reads YSYEKL. CDR3 sequence (DNA): TGCGCCAGCAGCCAAGAGAAGTGGGGGCCTGACACCGGGGAGCTGTTTTTT. As protein: CASSQEKWGPDTGELFF.

The chain joins TRBV7-2 to TRBJ1-2; 7 nucleotides align to TRBD1. The CDR3 consists of 17 residues. Trimming removed 5 bases from V and 0 bases from J; junction bases left unmatched: 12. Germline CDR1 is SGHTA and CDR2 is FQGNSA. CDR3 region: CASSPRQGSPANYGYTF. DNA for the CDR3: TGTGCCAGCAGCCCCAGACAGGGTAGCCCCGCTAACTATGGCTACACCTTC.

Note on this clone: One junction end does not reproduce the germline sequence, and a read error may be involved. This sample includes further DNA sequences coding for the same CDR3. The V gene is TRBV4-1, the J gene TRBJ2-2; D is perhaps TRBD2 (5 bases). The CDR3 is 15 amino acids. CDR1 is MGHRA and CDR2 is YSYEKL in the germline V gene. For the CDR3, the DNA is TGCGCCAGCAGACTTAGGGAGATTGACACCGGGGAGCTGTTTTTC. As protein: CASRLREIDTGELFF.

The V gene is TRBV6-6, the J gene TRBJ2-5, with 9 bases lining up with TRBD1. The CDR3 spans 14 residues. V lost 5 bases and J lost 5; bases outside the gene matches: 6. The germline V gene encodes CDR1 MNHNY and CDR2 SVGAGI (reference sequence). CDR3 protein: CASSHRGLGETQYF. The DNA for the CDR3 is TGTGCCAGCAGTCACAGGGGGCTAGGTGAGACCCAGTACTTC.

J is TRBJ2-5 and V is TRBV2; the D gene is possibly TRBD1 (5 bases). The DNA end is more similar to TRBJ2-7, so the J call may be wrong. CDR3 length equals 13 residues. The germline CDR1 and CDR2 sequences are SNHLY and FYNNEI. For the CDR3, the DNA is TGTGCCAGCAATGGGGCCTTCTCCTACGAGCAGTACTTC. It codes for CASNGAFSYEQYF.

The chain couples TRBV5-1 to TRBJ1-1, with 8 bases matching TRBD1. The CDR3 runs to 14 residues. Germline loops: CDR1 SGHRS, CDR2 YFSETQ. V dropped 2 bases and J dropped 5; count of bases not matched to a gene: 5. CDR3 sequence: CASSFDRGETEAFF. The CDR3 DNA is TGCGCCAGCAGCTTTGACAGGGGTGAGACTGAAGCTTTCTTT.

The J gene is TRBJ2-1, the V gene TRBV5-1, with D tentatively TRBD1 (6 bases). Germline CDR1 is SGHRS and CDR2 is YFSETQ. The CDR3 has 17 residues. Deletions cut 2 bases from V and 0 bases from J, with 15 bases between. DNA of the CDR3: TGCGCCAGCAGCTTAACAGACGGGACAATCTCCTACAATGAGCAGTTCTTC. Protein: CASSLTDGTISYNEQFF.